The TCR beta chain under discussion was sequenced for a study of identical twins. Study-level findings and limits: Reduced insertions were recorded for abundant cord blood beta clonotypes, with no such pattern in memory repertoires.

Trimming left V 10 bases short and J 1 base short, with 23 bases between. Germline V gives CDR1 LGHDT, CDR2 YNNKEL (reference sequence). The CDR3 runs 17 residues. A universal primer site was added by template switching, and unique molecular identifiers were carried by the cDNA. Each CDR3 protein is one row after TCRdb ran MiXCR on the 5' RACE reads. The table has about 280,000 distinct CDR3 sequences, about 8.9% seen once. Comment on this clonotype: Its antigen is as yet unknown.

These sequences were also reported in another study, on yellow fever vaccine responses in identical twins. That work contributes: Twins reportedly mounted vaccine T cell responses that seemed partly convergent, partly personalized.

The TCR comes from a woman between 18 and 29 years old in good health. Material: memory (CD45RO+) T cells sorted from blood. This chain links TRBV3-1 with TRBJ2-1; weak D call: TRBD1 (6 bases). DNA for the CDR3: TGTGCCACCTCCCCACGGTTACTGGGGGCATCCTACAATGAGCAGTTCTTC. Its translation is CATSPRLLGASYNEQFF.